Listed here are 2 T cell receptor beta chains from one sample, sequenced in a study of blood T cell repertoires in COVID-19. Only in-frame clones appear in the TCRdb table, and some are missing; sequencing was by immunoSEQ multiplex PCR. The sample carries 80,000 to 95,000 clones, approximately 90% recorded once. The sample taken for sequencing was peripheral blood. The source is a man between 50 and 59 years old with active or convalescent COVID-19.

V is TRBV5-5 and J is TRBJ1-6; possibly TRBD1 for D (6 bases). The V end lost 0 bases, the J end lost 6 bases, and 22 bases lay between the germline ends. Germline CDR1 is SGHKS and CDR2 is YYEKEE (reference sequence). The CDR3 totals 19 residues. The CDR3 DNA follows: TGTGCCAGCAGCTTGGGGGCGACCGGGACACTCATTTCTAATTCACCCCTCCACTTT. As protein: CASSLGATGTLISNSPLHF.

The chain is built from TRBV28 and TRBJ1-1; possibly TRBD1 for D (6 bases). The CDR3 has 15 amino acids. V dropped 6 bases and J dropped 4 bases, with 18 bases sitting between them. From germline, CDR1 is MDHEN and CDR2 SYDVKM. CDR3 protein: CASSRPQTGGTEAFF. Written as DNA, the CDR3 is TGTGCCAGCAGCCGCCCCCAGACAGGAGGCACTGAAGCTTTCTTT.